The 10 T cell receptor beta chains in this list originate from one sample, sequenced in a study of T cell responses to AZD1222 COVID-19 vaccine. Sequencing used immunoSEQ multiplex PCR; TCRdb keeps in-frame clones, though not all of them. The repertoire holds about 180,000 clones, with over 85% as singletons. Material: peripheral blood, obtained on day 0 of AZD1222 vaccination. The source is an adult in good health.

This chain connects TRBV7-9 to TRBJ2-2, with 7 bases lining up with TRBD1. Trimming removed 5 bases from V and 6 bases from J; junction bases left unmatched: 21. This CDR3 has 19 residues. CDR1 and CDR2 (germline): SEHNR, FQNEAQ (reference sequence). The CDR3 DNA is TGTGCCAGCAGCCCACCTAGCAGGCACCAGATTGACAGGGCCGGGGAGCTGTTTTTT. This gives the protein CASSPPSRHQIDRAGELFF.

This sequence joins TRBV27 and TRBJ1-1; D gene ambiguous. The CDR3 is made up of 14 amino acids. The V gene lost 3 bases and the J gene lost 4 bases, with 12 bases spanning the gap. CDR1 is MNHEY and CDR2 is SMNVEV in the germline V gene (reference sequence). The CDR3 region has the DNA TGTGCCAGCAGTTTGGCCGTAGGGTCCACTGAAGCTTTCTTT. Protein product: CASSLAVGSTEAFF.

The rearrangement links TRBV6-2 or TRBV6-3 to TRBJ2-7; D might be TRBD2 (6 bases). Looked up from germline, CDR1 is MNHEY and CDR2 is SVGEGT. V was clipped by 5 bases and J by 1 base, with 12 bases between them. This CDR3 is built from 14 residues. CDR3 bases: TGTGCCAGCAGTCCCGGGACTTCGTCCTACGAGCAGTACTTC. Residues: CASSPGTSSYEQYF.

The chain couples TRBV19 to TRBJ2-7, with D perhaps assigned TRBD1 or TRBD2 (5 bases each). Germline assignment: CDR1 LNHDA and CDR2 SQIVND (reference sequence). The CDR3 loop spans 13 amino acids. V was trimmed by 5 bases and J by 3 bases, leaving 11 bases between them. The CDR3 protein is CASSVGTHYEQYF. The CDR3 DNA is TGTGCCAGTAGTGTGGGGACCCACTACGAGCAGTACTTC.

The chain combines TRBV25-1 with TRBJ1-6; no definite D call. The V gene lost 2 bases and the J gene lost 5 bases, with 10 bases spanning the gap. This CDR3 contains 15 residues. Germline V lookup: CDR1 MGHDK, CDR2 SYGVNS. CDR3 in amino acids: CASSEGQINNSPLHF. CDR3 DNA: TGTGCCAGCAGTGAAGGGCAGATTAATAATTCACCCCTCCACTTT.

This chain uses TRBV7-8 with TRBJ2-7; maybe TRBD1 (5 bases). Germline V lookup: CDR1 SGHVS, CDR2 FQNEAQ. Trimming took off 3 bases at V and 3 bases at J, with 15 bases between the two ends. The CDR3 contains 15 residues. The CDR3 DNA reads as TGTGCCAGCAGCTTGACAGAGGCGATTGACTACGAGCAGTACTTC. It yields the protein CASSLTEAIDYEQYF.

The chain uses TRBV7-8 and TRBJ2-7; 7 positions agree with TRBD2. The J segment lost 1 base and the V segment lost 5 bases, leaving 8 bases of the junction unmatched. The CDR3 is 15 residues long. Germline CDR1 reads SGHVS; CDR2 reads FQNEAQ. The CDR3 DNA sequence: TGTGCCAGCAGCCTGGGGCTAGCGGTTTCCTACGAGCAGTACTTC. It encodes CASSLGLAVSYEQYF.

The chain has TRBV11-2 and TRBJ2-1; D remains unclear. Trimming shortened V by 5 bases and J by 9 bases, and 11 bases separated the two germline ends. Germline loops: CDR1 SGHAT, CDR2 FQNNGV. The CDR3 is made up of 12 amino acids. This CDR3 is CASSPTQVEQFF. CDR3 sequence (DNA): TGTGCCAGCAGCCCGACACAAGTTGAGCAGTTCTTC.

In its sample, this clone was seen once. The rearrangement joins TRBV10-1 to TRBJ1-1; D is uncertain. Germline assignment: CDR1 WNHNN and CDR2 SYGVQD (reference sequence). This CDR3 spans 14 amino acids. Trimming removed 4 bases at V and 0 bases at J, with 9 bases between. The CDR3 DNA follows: TGCGCCAGCAGTGCGGAGATTATGAACACTGAAGCTTTCTTT. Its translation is CASSAEIMNTEAFF.

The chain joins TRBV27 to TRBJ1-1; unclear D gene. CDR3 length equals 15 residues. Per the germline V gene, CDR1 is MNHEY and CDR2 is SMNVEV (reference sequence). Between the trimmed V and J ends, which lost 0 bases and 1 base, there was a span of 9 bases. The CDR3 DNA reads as TGTGCCAGCAGTTTATCGTACCGTAGGAACACTGAAGCTTTCTTT. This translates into CASSLSYRRNTEAFF.